A selection of T cell receptor beta chains follows, all from one sample in a study of cytomegalovirus exposure and HLA in healthy donors. Sequencing was performed with immunoSEQ multiplex PCR; in TCRdb, only in-frame clones are kept and a portion is missing. The data contain 95,000 to 150,000 clones, around 69% of them singletons. The sample taken for sequencing was PBMCs. Receptor source: a woman aged 35 to 49 in good health and CMV-seropositive. The CDR3 runs from the conserved cysteine through the conserved F or W. A D gene is named only where the DNA matches it firmly. Expanded clones are given a class, and other clones once, few, many or no size at all.

abundance: NA
j_gene: TRBJ1-1
v_gene: TRBV6-6
d_gene: TRBD1
CDR3aa: CASSYDDGDRGEAFF
CDR3nt: TGTGCCAGCAGTTACGATGACGGGGACAGGGGCGAAGCTTTCTTT

abundance: few
j_gene: TRBJ2-7
v_gene: TRBV27
d_gene: TRBD1
CDR3aa: CASSPGTGKENNYEQYF
CDR3nt: TGTGCCAGCAGCCCCGGGACAGGGAAAGAGAACAACTACGAGCAGTACTTC

abundance: few
j_gene: TRBJ2-5
v_gene: TRBV5-1
d_gene: TRBD2
CDR3aa: CASSPGLAGGRRETQYF
CDR3nt: TGCGCCAGCAGCCCGGGACTAGCGGGGGGGCGTCGAGAGACCCAGTACTTC

abundance: NA
j_gene: TRBJ2-7
v_gene: TRBV6-1
d_gene: TRBD1
CDR3aa: CASSEGQGAPSYEQYF
CDR3nt: TGTGCCAGCAGTGAAGGACAGGGGGCGCCTTCCTACGAGCAGTACTTC

abundance: NA
j_gene: TRBJ1-4
v_gene: TRBV10-3
d_gene: TRBD1
CDR3aa: CAISDPGQGGEKLFF
CDR3nt: TGTGCCATCAGTGACCCGGGACAGGGTGGTGAAAAACTGTTTTTT

abundance: NA
j_gene: TRBJ2-7
v_gene: TRBV30
d_gene: NA
CDR3aa: CAWSIGGVSYEQYF
CDR3nt: TGTGCCTGGAGTATTGGCGGGGTCTCCTACGAGCAGTACTTC

abundance: NA
j_gene: TRBJ2-7
v_gene: TRBV4-1
d_gene: NA
CDR3aa: CASSQDPGYSYEQYF
CDR3nt: TGCGCCAGCAGCCAAGATCCCGGGTACTCCTACGAGCAGTACTTC

abundance: once
j_gene: TRBJ2-3
v_gene: TRBV7-2
d_gene: TRBD2
CDR3aa: CASSPHGLGVTDTQYF
CDR3nt: TGTGCCAGCAGCCCGCACGGACTAGGGGTCACAGATACGCAGTATTTT

abundance: NA
j_gene: TRBJ1-6
v_gene: TRBV5-1
d_gene: NA
CDR3aa: CASSPDRNNSPLHF
CDR3nt: TGCGCCAGCAGCCCTGACAGGAATAATTCACCCCTCCACTTT

abundance: NA
j_gene: TRBJ2-5
v_gene: TRBV10-3
d_gene: NA
CDR3aa: CATRLDGENTKETQYF
CDR3nt: TGTGCCACCCGGCTAGACGGGGAAAATACAAAAGAGACCCAGTACTTC

abundance: few
j_gene: TRBJ2-4
v_gene: TRBV6-6
d_gene: NA
CDR3aa: CASSPGGLAKNIQYF
CDR3nt: TGTGCCAGCAGTCCCGGGGGGCTAGCCAAAAACATTCAGTACTTC

abundance: once
j_gene: TRBJ1-4
v_gene: TRBV5-1
d_gene: NA
CDR3aa: CASSLKAATNEKLFF
CDR3nt: TGCGCCAGCAGCTTGAAGGCGGCAACTAATGAAAAACTGTTTTTT

abundance: NA
j_gene: TRBJ2-6
v_gene: TRBV27
d_gene: TRBD1
CDR3aa: CASSFGDRGTFGANVLTF
CDR3nt: TGTGCCAGCAGTTTTGGTGACAGGGGGACGTTTGGGGCCAACGTCCTGACTTTC

abundance: NA
j_gene: TRBJ2-5
v_gene: TRBV19
d_gene: TRBD1
CDR3aa: CASSSGQGGWETQYF
CDR3nt: TGTGCCAGTAGTTCCGGACAGGGTGGGTGGGAGACCCAGTACTTC

abundance: NA
j_gene: TRBJ1-1
v_gene: TRBV2
d_gene: NA
CDR3aa: CASSEAPPGLGNTEAFF
CDR3nt: TGTGCCAGCAGTGAAGCACCTCCGGGACTAGGGAACACTGAAGCTTTCTTT

abundance: NA
j_gene: TRBJ2-5
v_gene: TRBV20-1
d_gene: NA
CDR3aa: CSARPQETQYF
CDR3nt: TGCAGTGCTAGACCCCAGGAGACCCAGTACTTC